This T cell receptor (beta chain) comes out of a study of T-cell reconstitution after alpha-beta-depleted transplantation in children. V gave up 5 bases and J gave up 2 bases, with 13 bases separating them. The CDR3 spans 14 residues. Germline values: CDR1 DFQATT, CDR2 SNEGSKA (reference sequence). Preparation of the TCRbeta library was carried out with unique molecular identifiers. TCRdb reprocessed the PCR reads via MiXCR and lists one record per CDR3 protein. The sample lists about 500,000 distinct CDR3 sequences, 30% to 35% seen once, with 2% to 3% in the top ten. The input for sequencing was PBMCs from the stem cell graft donor, taken from the stem cell graft. The chain carries TRBV20-1 and TRBJ2-4; D is possibly TRBD2 (6 bases). This sequence was found in a human donor who donated a stem cell graft to a child with aplastic anemia. CDR3: CSAPPEGTKNIQYF. The CDR3 region has the DNA TGCAGTGCTCCCCCGGAGGGAACCAAAAACATTCAGTACTTC.